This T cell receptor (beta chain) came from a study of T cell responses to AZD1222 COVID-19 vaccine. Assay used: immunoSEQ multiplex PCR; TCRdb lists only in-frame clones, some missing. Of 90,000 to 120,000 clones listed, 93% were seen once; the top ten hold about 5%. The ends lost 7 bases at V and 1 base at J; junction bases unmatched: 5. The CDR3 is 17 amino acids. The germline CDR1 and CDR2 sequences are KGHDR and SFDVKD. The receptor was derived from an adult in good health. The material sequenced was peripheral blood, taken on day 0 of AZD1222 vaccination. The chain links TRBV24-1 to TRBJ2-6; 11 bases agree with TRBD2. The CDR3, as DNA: TGTGCCACCAGCGGGACTAGCGGCGAATCTGGGGCCAACGTCCTGACTTTC. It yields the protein CATSGTSGESGANVLTF.